This T cell receptor beta chain was captured in a study of T cell responses to AZD1222 COVID-19 vaccine (TCRdb year 2021). Concerning the study at large: A total of under 250 trial participants underwent TCR sequencing, of whom around 210 had received two doses of AZD1222 and about 25 had received two doses of the MenACWY control vaccine. Enrollment into the trials was organized by age into subgroups of 18-55, 56-69 and 70-plus years, and those subgroups contained about 150, 27 and 61 TCR-sequenced participants, respectively.

Study-wide conclusions, independent of this receptor: No day 14 peak-response samples were available, so repertoires were characterized only after the peak T cell response. A significant rise in spike-specific TCR breadth and depth was observed after two AZD1222 doses relative to day 0 and relative to MenACWY recipients. Reportedly, almost half of the unique spike-specific TCRs recognized epitopes lying outside the regions that are mutated in the B.1.351 and B.1.1.7 variants. Conclusions about previously exposed vaccinees are limited, since just a handful of AZD1222 recipients were seropositive for SARS-CoV-2 at baseline. Vaccine-associated CD4 TCRs spanned the whole spike protein, with dominant responses in regions 160-218 and 743-854. Participants were mostly white British and included more females than males, and it was suggested by the authors that clonal diversity may have been underestimated. The 56-69-year group was small, and its depth increase did not reach significance, likely because of low power.

Reading the label with the study, this specimen's time point is: about 28 days (+/-7) after the second vaccine dose. Because spike-specific TCR depth and breadth did not differ between the two schedules, AZD1222 recipients who got a second dose at roughly 4 weeks were pooled with those who got a second dose at roughly 12 weeks. Vaccinee samples were obtained from the UK trials COV001 and COV002, which included a single-blind randomized controlled phase 2/3 trial of AZD1222 (ChAdOx1 nCoV-19) in healthy adults. For TCRbeta chain sequencing, PBMC samples from trial participants were taken at day 0 and at day 28 after the second dose. The CDR3 regions of human TCRbeta chains were subjected to immunosequencing. In the authors' own workflow: TCRs in the repertoires were matched against a reference library of SARS-CoV-2-specific TCRs that had been generated with the MIRA antigen-specificity platform. Breadth was defined as the fraction of unique TCRs that were SARS-CoV-2-associated, and depth was defined as the fraction of total T cells that were SARS-CoV-2-associated. Using the MIRA data, each spike-specific TCR was assigned both to the spike region to which the TCR was reactive and to a CD4 or CD8 class. Log10-transformed breadth and depth values were compared by one-way ANOVA with Sidak's multiple comparisons tests. What TCRdb holds here is the immuneACCESS table cut down to in-frame rearrangements. Part of the clones is not present; checked against another copy, under half of the missing clones reflect an unresolved V gene, and the others are unexplained. The V and J calls and clone size come from that table; D and trimming were worked out from the DNA. This sample holds about 160,000 clones; approximately 94% were observed only once. Together, the top ten hold roughly 5.5% of the sample.

For this clone: The antigen this receptor binds is unknown. No base quality values were provided; no much bigger clone lies one nucleotide off.

From cysteine to phenylalanine, the CDR3 is 15 amino acids long. Only the CDR3 DNA stays, 45 bases, in frame from base 1. V trim: 4 bases; J trim: 4 bases; unmatched bases: 6. Looking up the germline V gene yields CDR1 MGHRA and CDR2 YSYEKL. Sample: peripheral blood, taken 28 days after the second AZD1222 dose. Recombination connected TRBV4-1 to TRBJ2-2, and 7 junctional nucleotides match TRBD2. The TCR was taken from an adult who received the AZD1222 COVID-19 vaccine. The nucleotide sequence reads TGCGCCAGCAGCCTCCCCGGCGGGAGCACCGGGGAGCTGTTTTTT. This translates into CASSLPGGSTGELFF.